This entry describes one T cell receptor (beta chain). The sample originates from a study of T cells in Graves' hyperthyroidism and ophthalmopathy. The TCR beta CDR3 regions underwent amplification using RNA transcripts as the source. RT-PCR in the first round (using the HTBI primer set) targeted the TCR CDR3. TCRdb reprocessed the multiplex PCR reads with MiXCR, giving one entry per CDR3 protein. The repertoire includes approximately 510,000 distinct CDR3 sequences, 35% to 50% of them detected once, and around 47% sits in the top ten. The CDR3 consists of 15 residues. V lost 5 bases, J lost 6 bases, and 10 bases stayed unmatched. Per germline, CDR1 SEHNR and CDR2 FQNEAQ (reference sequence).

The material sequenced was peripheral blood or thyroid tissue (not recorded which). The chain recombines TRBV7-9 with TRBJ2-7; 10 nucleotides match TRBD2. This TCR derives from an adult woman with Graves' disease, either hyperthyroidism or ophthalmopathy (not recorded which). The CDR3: CASSQDLAGAAEQYF. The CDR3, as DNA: TGTGCCAGCAGCCAAGACCTAGCGGGAGCGGCCGAGCAGTACTTC.